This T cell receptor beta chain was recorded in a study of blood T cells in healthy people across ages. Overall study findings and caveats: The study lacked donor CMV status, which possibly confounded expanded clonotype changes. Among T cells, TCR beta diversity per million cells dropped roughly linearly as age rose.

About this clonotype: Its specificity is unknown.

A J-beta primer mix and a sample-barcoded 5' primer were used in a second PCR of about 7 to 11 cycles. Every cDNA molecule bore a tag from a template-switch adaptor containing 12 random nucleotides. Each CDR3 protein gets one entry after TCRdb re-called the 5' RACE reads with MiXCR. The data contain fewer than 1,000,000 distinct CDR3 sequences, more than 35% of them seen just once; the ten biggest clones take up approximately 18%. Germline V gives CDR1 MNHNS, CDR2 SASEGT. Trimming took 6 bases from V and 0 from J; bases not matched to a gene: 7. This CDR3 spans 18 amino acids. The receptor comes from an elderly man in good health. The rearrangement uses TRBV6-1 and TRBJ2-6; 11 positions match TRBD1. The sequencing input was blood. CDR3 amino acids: CASRRRDRGFSGANVLTF. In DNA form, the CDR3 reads TGTGCCAGCAGGAGAAGGGACAGGGGGTTCTCTGGGGCCAACGTCCTGACTTTC.